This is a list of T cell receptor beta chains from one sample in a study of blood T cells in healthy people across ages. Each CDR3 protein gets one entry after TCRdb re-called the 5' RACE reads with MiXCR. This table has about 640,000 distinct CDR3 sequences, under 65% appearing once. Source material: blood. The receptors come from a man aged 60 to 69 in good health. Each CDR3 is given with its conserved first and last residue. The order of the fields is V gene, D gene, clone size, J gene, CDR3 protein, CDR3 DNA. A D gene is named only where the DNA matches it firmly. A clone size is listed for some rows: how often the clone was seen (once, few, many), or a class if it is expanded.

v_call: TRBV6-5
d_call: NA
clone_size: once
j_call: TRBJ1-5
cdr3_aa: CASKATAGGNQPQHF
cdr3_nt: TGTGCCAGCAAGGCCACGGCCGGGGGCAATCAGCCCCAGCATTTT

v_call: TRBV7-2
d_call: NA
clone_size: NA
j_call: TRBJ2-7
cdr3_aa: CASSLERTTYEQYF
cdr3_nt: TGTGCCAGCAGTTTAGAGCGCACTACCTACGAGCAGTACTTC

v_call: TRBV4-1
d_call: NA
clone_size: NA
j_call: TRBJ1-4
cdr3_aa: CASSQDGGAGLTASEKLFF
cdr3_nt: TGCGCCAGCAGCCAAGATGGCGGGGCAGGGTTAACGGCGTCCGAAAAACTGTTTTTT

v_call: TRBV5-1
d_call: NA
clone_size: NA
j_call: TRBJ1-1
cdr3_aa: CASSPWGAGGTEAFF
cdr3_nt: TGCGCCAGCAGTCCGTGGGGGGCGGGCGGCACTGAAGCTTTCTTT

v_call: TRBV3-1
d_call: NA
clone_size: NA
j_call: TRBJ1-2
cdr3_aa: CASNTGSYGYTF
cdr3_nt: TGTGCCAGCAACACTGGGAGTTATGGCTACACCTTC

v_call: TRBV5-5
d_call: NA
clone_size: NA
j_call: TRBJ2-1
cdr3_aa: CASSPVRGTYNEQFF
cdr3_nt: TGTGCCAGCAGCCCCGTAAGGGGAACCTACAATGAGCAGTTCTTC

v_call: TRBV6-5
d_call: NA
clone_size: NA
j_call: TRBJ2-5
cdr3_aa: CASSYLLTGLQETQYF
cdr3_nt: TGTGCCAGCAGTTACCTCCTTACAGGGCTCCAAGAGACCCAGTACTTC

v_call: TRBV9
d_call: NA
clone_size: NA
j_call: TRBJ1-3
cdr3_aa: CASSVADRNTAVYF
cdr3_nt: TGTGCCAGCAGCGTAGCCGACAGAAACACCGCCGTATATTTT

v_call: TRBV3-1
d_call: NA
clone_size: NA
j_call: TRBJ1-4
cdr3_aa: CASSQGRSNEKLFF
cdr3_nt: TGTGCCAGCAGCCAAGGGCGGAGTAATGAAAAACTGTTTTTT

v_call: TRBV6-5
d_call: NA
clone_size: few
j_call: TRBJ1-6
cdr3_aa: CASSYWVSSVAPLHF
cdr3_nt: TGTGCCAGCAGTTACTGGGTCTCTTCGGTCGCACCCCTCCACTTT

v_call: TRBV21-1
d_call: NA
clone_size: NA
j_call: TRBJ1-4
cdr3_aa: CASSRSREWGNCNEKLFF
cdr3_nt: TGTGCCAGCAGCCGGTCGAGGGAGTGGGGTAACTGCAATGAAAAACTGTTTTTT

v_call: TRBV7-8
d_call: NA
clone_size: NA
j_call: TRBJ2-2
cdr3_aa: CASSLFSRGANTGELFF
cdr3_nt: TGTGCCAGCAGCTTATTCTCGAGGGGCGCGAACACCGGGGAGCTGTTTTTT

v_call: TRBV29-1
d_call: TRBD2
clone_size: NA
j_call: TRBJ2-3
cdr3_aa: CSACRGGAGTQYF
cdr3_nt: TGCAGCGCCTGCCGCGGGGGGGCAGGTACGCAGTATTTT

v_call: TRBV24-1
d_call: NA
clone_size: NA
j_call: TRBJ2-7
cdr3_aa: CATSVGHQSSYEQYF
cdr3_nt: TGTGCCACCAGCGTTGGACACCAGAGCTCCTACGAGCAGTACTTC

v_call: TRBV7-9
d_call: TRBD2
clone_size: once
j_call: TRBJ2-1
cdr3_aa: CAGWIAGAYNEQFF
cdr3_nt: TGTGCCGGGTGGATAGCGGGGGCCTACAATGAGCAGTTCTTC

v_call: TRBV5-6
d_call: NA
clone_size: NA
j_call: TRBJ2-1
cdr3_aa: CASSLGRAHNEQFF
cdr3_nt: TGTGCCAGCAGCTTGGGTAGGGCCCACAATGAGCAGTTCTTC

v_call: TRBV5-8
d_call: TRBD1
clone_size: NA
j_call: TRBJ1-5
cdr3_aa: CASSLGGRSGTGKSNQPQHF
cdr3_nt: TGTGCCAGCAGCTTGGGTGGCCGGAGCGGGACAGGGAAAAGCAATCAGCCCCAGCATTTT

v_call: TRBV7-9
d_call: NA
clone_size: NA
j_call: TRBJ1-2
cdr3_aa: CASSLSGAEYGYTF
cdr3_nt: TGTGCCAGCAGCTTATCAGGGGCCGAATATGGCTACACCTTC

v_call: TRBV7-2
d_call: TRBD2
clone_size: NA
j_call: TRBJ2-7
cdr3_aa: CASSQTSGAGEQYF
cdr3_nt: TGTGCCAGCAGCCAGACTAGCGGGGCGGGCGAGCAGTACTTC

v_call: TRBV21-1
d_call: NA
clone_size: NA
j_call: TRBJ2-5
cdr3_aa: CASRLWASAGETQYF
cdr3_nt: TGTGCCAGCCGGCTGTGGGCTAGCGCGGGAGAGACCCAGTACTTC